Following are 16 T cell receptor beta chains from one sample sequenced in a study of cytomegalovirus exposure and HLA in healthy donors listed by TCRdb under 2017. Libraries were made using the immunoSEQ multiplex PCR assay. A mixture of 60 forward primers for TCR Vbeta segments and 13 reverse primers for TCR Jbeta segments was used in the multiplex PCR. TCRdb mirrors the immuneACCESS table, restricted to in-frame sequences. Some clones are absent from its copies; in checked studies, under half trace to an unresolved V gene, and the reason for the others is unknown. The sample table shows about 140,000 clones, and roughly 80% are seen once. The top ten clonotypes cover less than 4% of the sample. Sequenced sample: PBMCs. The source of these receptors is a male donor in good health and CMV-seronegative.

The chain uses TRBV5-4 and TRBJ2-7; a weak D match, TRBD1 (6 bases). The V end lost 2 bases, the J end lost 0 bases, and 12 bases lay between the germline ends. This CDR3 region has 15 residues. Germline V CDR1 and CDR2: SGHNT, YYREEE (reference sequence). CDR3 in DNA: TGTGCCAGCAGCTTCGGGACATTGAGCTCCTACGAGCAGTACTTC. Residues: CASSFGTLSSYEQYF.

This chain links TRBV6-5 with TRBJ1-1, with D tentatively TRBD1 (6 bases). The CDR3 totals 15 residues. Trimming left V 0 bases short and J 14 bases short, with 22 bases between. CDR1 and CDR2 from the germline V gene are MNHEY and SVGAGI. CDR3 region: CASSYSMGLSRGGFF. DNA for the CDR3: TGTGCCAGCAGTTACTCGATGGGGCTTAGCCGGGGGGGCTTCTTT.

This clone was seen once. This chain links TRBV5-1 with TRBJ2-2; 11 nucleotides align to TRBD1. CDR1 and CDR2 from the germline V gene are SGHRS and YFSETQ. Trimming took 4 bases from V and 7 from J; bases not matched to a gene: 6. The CDR3 sequence is 15 residues long. The CDR3 reads CASSPGQGASGELFF. CDR3 bases: TGCGCCAGCAGCCCCGGACAGGGGGCTAGCGGGGAGCTGTTTTTT.

V gene TRBV5-1 combines with J gene TRBJ1-5; D call uncertain. The length of the CDR3 is 15 residues. With 5 bases removed from V and 0 bases from J, the gap between germline ends came to 12 bases. Germline V gives CDR1 SGHRS, CDR2 YFSETQ. This CDR3 reads CASRFDGNSNQPQHF. The CDR3 nucleotides are TGCGCCAGCAGATTCGACGGGAATAGCAATCAGCCCCAGCATTTT. Drawing the rest from reference TRBV5-1 and TRBJ1-5, the complete variable domain is KAGVTQTPRYLIKTRGQQVTLSCSPISGHRSVSWYQQTPGQGLQFLFEYFSETQRNKGNFPGRFSGRQFSNSRSEMNVSTLELGDSALYLCASRFDGNSNQPQHFGDGTRLSIL.

The table lists this clone with a count of one. This chain uses TRBV28 with TRBJ2-1, with TRBD2 identical over 9 bases. The V segment lost 6 bases and the J segment 5 bases; nucleotides outside the gene matches: 14. The CDR3 runs 17 residues. CDR1 and CDR2 (germline): MDHEN, SYDVKM. CDR3 coding DNA: TGTGCCAGCAGCCCTCTTACGAGGACTAGCGTGCACAATGAGCAGTTCTTC. It codes for CASSPLTRTSVHNEQFF.

This sequence joins TRBV9 and TRBJ2-1; 11 nucleotides align to TRBD2. Germline-derived CDR1 and CDR2 are SGDLS and YYNGEE. After removal of 0 bases from V and 5 bases from J, the junction contained 4 bases not matched to a gene. This CDR3 is built from 16 residues. The CDR3 loop is CASSVDSGLADNEQFF. The DNA for the CDR3 is TGTGCCAGCAGCGTAGACTCGGGACTAGCGGACAATGAGCAGTTCTTC.

This clone occurred once. The rearrangement joins TRBV27 to TRBJ2-7; possibly TRBD2 for D (5 bases). Trimming stripped 5 bases from V and 0 bases from J, with 14 bases between. Germline-derived CDR1 and CDR2 are MNHEY and SMNVEV (reference sequence). The CDR3 extends over 15 amino acids. The CDR3 spells CASSLSGLSSYEQYF. Here the CDR3 DNA reads TGTGCCAGCAGTCTCTCCGGACTCAGCTCCTACGAGCAGTACTTC.

The J gene is TRBJ1-5, the V gene TRBV2, with D possibly matching TRBD1 (5 bases). CDR1 is SNHLY and CDR2 is FYNNEI in the germline V gene. The length of the CDR3 is 17 residues. V was shortened by 5 bases and J by 2 bases, with 19 bases between the two germline ends. The CDR3 loop is CASSWGRLGRGNQPQHF. The CDR3 DNA is TGTGCCAGCAGTTGGGGGAGGCTGGGAAGGGGCAATCAGCCCCAGCATTTT. Complete variable domain (other parts from reference TRBV2 and TRBJ1-5): EPEVTQTPSHQVTQMGQEVILRCVPISNHLYFYWYRQILGQKVEFLVSFYNNEISEKSEIFDDQFSVERPDGSNFTLKIRSTKLEDSAMYFCASSWGRLGRGNQPQHFGDGTRLSIL.

The genes are TRBV7-2 and TRBJ1-2; a weak D match, TRBD1 (6 bases). Germline loops: CDR1 SGHTA, CDR2 FQGNSA. The CDR3 extends over 13 amino acids. Trimming removed 5 bases from V and 4 bases from J, with 11 bases in between. The CDR3 nucleotides read TGTGCCAGCAGCACCCGGACAGCCTATGGCTACACCTTC. Translating gives CASSTRTAYGYTF. Variable domain in full (rest from reference TRBV7-2 and TRBJ1-2): GAGVSQSPSNKVTEKGKDVELRCDPISGHTALYWYRQSLGQGLEFLIYFQGNSAPDKSGLPSDRFSAERTGGSVSTLTIQRTQQEDSAVYLCASSTRTAYGYTFGSGTRLTVV.

This clone was seen only a few times. The chain employs TRBV7-9 and TRBJ2-5, with unresolved D. Germline CDR1 and CDR2: SEHNR and FQNEAQ (reference sequence). V shed 5 bases and J shed 0 bases, with 10 bases lying between them. The CDR3 is made up of 14 amino acids. The DNA of the CDR3 is TGTGCCAGCAGCCGTACAGAGTACCAAGAGACCCAGTACTTC. It yields the protein CASSRTEYQETQYF. The variable domain in full, with the rest retrieved from reference TRBV7-9 and TRBJ2-5, is DTGVSQNPRHKITKRGQNVTFRCDPISEHNRLYWYRQTLGQGPEFLTYFQNEAQLEKSRLLSDRFSAERPKGSFSTLEIQRTEQGDSAMYLCASSRTEYQETQYFGPGTRLLVL.

This clone appeared a few times. The V and J genes are TRBV30 and TRBJ1-5; D possibly corresponds to TRBD1 (5 bases). V was pared by 0 bases and J by 4 bases, with 10 bases between. The CDR3 is 14 amino acids. Germline assignment: CDR1 GTSNPN and CDR2 SVGIG (reference sequence). The CDR3 reads CAWSVMGGNQPQHF. CDR3 nucleotides: TGTGCCTGGAGTGTAATGGGGGGAAATCAGCCCCAGCATTTT. The full variable domain, completed using reference TRBV30 and TRBJ1-5, is SQTIHQWPATLVQPVGSPLSLECTVEGTSNPNLYWYRQAAGRGLQLLFYSVGIGQISSEVPQNLSASRPQDRQFILSSKKLLLSDSGFYLCAWSVMGGNQPQHFGDGTRLSIL.

This clone was seen only once. The chain joins TRBV6-1 to TRBJ2-1; a weak D match, TRBD2 (6 bases). The CDR3 is 16 residues long. V lost 2 bases, J lost 4 bases, and 15 bases lay in between. CDR1 is MNHNS and CDR2 is SASEGT in the germline V gene. CDR3 coding DNA: TGTGCCAGCAGTGAATATCAGGTTGCGGGGTACAATGAGCAGTTCTTC. Its translation: CASSEYQVAGYNEQFF.

This clone showed up just once. The CDR3, as DNA: TGTGCCAGTAGTAATGGGGGGGCTGGCTACAATGAGCAGTTCTTC. It codes for CASSNGGAGYNEQFF. The chain links TRBV19 to TRBJ2-1; D might be TRBD2 (7 bases). The CDR3 has 15 residues. Trimming cost V 4 bases and J 3 bases, with 13 bases left between them. CDR1 and CDR2 from the germline V gene are LNHDA and SQIVND (reference sequence).

The chain has TRBV9 and TRBJ2-1, with 7 bases identical to TRBD2. Germline-derived CDR1 and CDR2 are SGDLS and YYNGEE. V was pared by 0 bases and J by 1 base, with 7 bases of the junction left unmatched. The length of the CDR3 is 17 residues. CDR3 amino acids: CASSVARRGGSYNEQFF. CDR3 bases: TGTGCCAGCAGCGTAGCCCGTCGCGGGGGTTCCTACAATGAGCAGTTCTTC.

This CDR3 is CASSYPGVAEAFF. CDR3 bases: TGTGCCAGCAGTTATCCGGGGGTGGCTGAAGCTTTCTTT. V usage is TRBV13 and J usage is TRBJ1-1; D might be TRBD1 (5 bases). The CDR3 sequence is 13 residues long. V lost 6 bases and J 6 bases, leaving 14 bases between the germline ends. The V gene's germline CDR1 is PRHDT and CDR2 FYEKMQ (reference sequence).

This clone was found once. The chain uses TRBV7-9 and TRBJ1-4; perhaps TRBD1 as D (6 bases). With 4 bases removed from V and 11 bases from J, the gap between germline ends came to 11 bases. Germline assignment: CDR1 SEHNR and CDR2 FQNEAQ (reference sequence). The CDR3 has 12 residues. CDR3 DNA sequence: TGTGCCAGCAGCTCCGGACAGACTAAACTGTTTTTT. Amino acids: CASSSGQTKLFF.